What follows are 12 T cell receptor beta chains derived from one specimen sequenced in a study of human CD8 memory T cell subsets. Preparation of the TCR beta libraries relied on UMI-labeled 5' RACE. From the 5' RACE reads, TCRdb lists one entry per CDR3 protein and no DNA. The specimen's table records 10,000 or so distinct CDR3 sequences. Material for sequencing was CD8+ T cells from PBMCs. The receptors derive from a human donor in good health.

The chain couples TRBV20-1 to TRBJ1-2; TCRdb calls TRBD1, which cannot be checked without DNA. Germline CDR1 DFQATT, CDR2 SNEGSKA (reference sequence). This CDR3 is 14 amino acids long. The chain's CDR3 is CSARDRGADYGYTF.

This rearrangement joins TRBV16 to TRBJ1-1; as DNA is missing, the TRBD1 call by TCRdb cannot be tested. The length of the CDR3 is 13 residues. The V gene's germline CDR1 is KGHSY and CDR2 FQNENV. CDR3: CASSSRTVTEAFF.

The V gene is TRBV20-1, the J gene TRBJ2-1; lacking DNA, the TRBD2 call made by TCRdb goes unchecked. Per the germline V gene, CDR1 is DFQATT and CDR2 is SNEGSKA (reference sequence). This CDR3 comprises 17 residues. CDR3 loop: CSAPTHLYGGRADEQFF.

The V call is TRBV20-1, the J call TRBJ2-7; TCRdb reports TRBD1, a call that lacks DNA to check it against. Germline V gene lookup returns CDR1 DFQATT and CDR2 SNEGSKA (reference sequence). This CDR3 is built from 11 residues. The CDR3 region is CSASDGGEQYF.

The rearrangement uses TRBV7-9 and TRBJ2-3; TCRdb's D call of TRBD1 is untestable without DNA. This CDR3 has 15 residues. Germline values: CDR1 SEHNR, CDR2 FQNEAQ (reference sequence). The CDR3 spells CASSRAGNEADTQYF. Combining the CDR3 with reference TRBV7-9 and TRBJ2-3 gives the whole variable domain DTGVSQNPRHKITKRGQNVTFRCDPISEHNRLYWYRQTLGQGPEFLTYFQNEAQLEKSRLLSDRFSAERPKGSFSTLEIQRTEQGDSAMYLCASSRAGNEADTQYFGPGTRLTVL.

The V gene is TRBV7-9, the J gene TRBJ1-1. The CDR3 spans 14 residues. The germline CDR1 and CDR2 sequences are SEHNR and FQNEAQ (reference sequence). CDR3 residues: CASSHGRWNTEAFF. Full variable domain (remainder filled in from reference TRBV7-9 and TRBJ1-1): DTGVSQNPRHKITKRGQNVTFRCDPISEHNRLYWYRQTLGQGPEFLTYFQNEAQLEKSRLLSDRFSAERPKGSFSTLEIQRTEQGDSAMYLCASSHGRWNTEAFFGQGTRLTVV.

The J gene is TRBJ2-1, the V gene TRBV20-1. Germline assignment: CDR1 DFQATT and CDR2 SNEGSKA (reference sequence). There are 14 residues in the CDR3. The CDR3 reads CSARDRRTYNEQFF.

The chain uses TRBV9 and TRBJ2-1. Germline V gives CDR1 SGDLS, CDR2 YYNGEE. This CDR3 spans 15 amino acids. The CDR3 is CASSPVEVPYNEQFF.

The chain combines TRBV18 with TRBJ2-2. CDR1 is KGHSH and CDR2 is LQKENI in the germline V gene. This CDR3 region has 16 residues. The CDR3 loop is CASSPPEGQNTGELFF. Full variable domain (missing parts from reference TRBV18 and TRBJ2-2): NAGVMQNPRHLVRRRGQEARLRCSPMKGHSHVYWYRQLPEEGLKFMVYLQKENIIDESGMPKERFSAEFPKEGPSILRIQQVVRGDSAAYFCASSPPEGQNTGELFFGEGSRLTVL.

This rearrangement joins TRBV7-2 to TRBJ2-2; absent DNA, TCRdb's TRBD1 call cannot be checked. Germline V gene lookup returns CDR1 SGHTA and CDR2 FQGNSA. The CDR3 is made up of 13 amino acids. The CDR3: CASSPQGSGELFF. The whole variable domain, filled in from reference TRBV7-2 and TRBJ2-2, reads GAGVSQSPSNKVTEKGKDVELRCDPISGHTALYWYRQSLGQGLEFLIYFQGNSAPDKSGLPSDRFSAERTGGSVSTLTIQRTQQEDSAVYLCASSPQGSGELFFGEGSRLTVL.

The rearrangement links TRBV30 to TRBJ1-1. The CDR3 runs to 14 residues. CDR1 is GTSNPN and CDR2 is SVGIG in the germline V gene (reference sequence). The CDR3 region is CAWSVGLGNTEAFF. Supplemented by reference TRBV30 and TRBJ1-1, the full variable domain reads SQTIHQWPATLVQPVGSPLSLECTVEGTSNPNLYWYRQAAGRGLQLLFYSVGIGQISSEVPQNLSASRPQDRQFILSSKKLLLSDSGFYLCAWSVGLGNTEAFFGQGTRLTVV.

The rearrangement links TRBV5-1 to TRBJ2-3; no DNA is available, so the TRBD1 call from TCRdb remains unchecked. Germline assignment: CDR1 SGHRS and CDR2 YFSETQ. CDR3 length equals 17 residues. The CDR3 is CASSLEGAHSSTDTQYF.